Listed here is a single T cell receptor beta chain. The CDR3 consists of 14 residues. Germline CDR1 and CDR2: MGHDK and SYGVNS. The trim removed 5 bases at V and 7 bases at J, leaving 6 bases unmatched. The time point here: newly diagnosed GD, antithyroid drugs for less than 3 months. PBMC-derived RNA was used for the TCR library. Into tubes containing EDTA, approximately 9 milliliters of peripheral blood were drawn. The data stem from a study of regulatory T cells in long-lasting Graves disease. Construction of the TCR beta libraries employed iRepertoire HTBI primers in conjunction with Arm-PCR of CDR3 regions. TCRdb re-called the multiplex PCR reads through MiXCR, storing one row per CDR3 protein. The table shows more than 350,000 distinct CDR3 sequences, with 14% to 15% occurring only once. These data are also associated with another study on T cells in Graves' hyperthyroidism and ophthalmopathy. That report notes: Newly diagnosed hyperthyroidism patients aged 18 to 65 years had disease lasting under 2 months. The HTBI primer set was used in a first-round RT-PCR of the TCR CDR3. Through a model of 13 V-J features, ophthalmopathy was separated from stable hyperthyroidism.

This chain uses TRBV25-1 with TRBJ1-2; 11 bases align to TRBD1. The sequence was obtained from a young woman with Graves disease. The material was peripheral blood mononuclear cells (PBMCs), obtained at new diagnosis, from a patient treated with antithyroid drugs. DNA of the CDR3: TGTGCCAGCAGTCGGACAGGGGGCGCCGGTGGCTACACCTTC. Translating gives CASSRTGGAGGYTF.